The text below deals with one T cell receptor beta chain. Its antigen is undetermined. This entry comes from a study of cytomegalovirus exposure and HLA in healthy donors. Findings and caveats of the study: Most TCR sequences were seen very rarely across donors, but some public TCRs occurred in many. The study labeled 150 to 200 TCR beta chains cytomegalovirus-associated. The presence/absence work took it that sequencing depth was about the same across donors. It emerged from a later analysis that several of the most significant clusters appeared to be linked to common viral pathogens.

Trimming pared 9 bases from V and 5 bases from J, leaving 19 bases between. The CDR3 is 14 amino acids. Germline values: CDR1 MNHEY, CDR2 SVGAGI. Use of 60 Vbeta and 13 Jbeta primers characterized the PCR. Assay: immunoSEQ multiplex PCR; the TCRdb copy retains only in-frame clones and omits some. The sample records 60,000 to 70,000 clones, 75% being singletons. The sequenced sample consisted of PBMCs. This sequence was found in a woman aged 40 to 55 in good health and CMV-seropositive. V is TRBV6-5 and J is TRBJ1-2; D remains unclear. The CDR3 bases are TGTGCCAGTAATACGGGTACGACGTGGTATGGCTACACCTTC. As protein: CASNTGTTWYGYTF.